This TCR beta chain was captured in a study of blood T cell repertoires in COVID-19. Study-level background: COVID-19 samples, acute and convalescent, were from the United States, Italy and Spain. In each case, the material was cDNA or gDNA derived from T cells, B-cell-depleted T cells, or PBMCs.

There are 14 residues in the CDR3. V was clipped by 3 bases and J by 4 bases, with 7 bases between them. Germline CDR1 is KGHSH and CDR2 is LQKENI. In the source study's methods: Reference gene primers were amplified, and this amplification served to estimate nucleated cell counts. The method was immunoSEQ multiplex PCR; TCRdb's version includes in-frame clones alone and lacks a portion of them. Clone size and the V and J calls come from that table; the DNA yielded D and trimming. Found here are about 81,000 clones, 90% to 95% of them singletons; the top ten hold 1.9%. The chain links TRBV18 to TRBJ2-6; tentatively, D is TRBD2 (6 bases). This TCR derives from a woman aged 45-59 years in a cohort sampled during active COVID-19. The specimen sequenced was peripheral blood. The CDR3 here is CASSPREGANVLTF. The CDR3 DNA follows: TGTGCCAGCTCACCTCGGGAGGGGGCCAACGTCCTGACTTTC.